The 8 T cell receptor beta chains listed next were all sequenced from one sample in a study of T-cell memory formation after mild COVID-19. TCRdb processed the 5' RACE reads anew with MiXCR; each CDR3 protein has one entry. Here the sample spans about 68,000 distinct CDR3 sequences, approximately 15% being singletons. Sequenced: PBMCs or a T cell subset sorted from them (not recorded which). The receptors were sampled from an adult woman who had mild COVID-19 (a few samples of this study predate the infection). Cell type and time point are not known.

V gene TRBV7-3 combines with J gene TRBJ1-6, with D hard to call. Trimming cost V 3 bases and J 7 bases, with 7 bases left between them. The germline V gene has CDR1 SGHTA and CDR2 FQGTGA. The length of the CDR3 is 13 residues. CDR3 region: CASSFGWNSPLHF. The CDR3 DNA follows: TGTGCCAGCAGCTTCGGGTGGAATTCACCCCTCCACTTT.

CDR3 residues: CAWSSMGGANQPQHF. The DNA for the CDR3 is TGTGCCTGGAGTTCAATGGGGGGGGCTAATCAGCCCCAGCATTTT. V usage is TRBV30 and J usage is TRBJ1-5; a weak D match, TRBD1 (6 bases). The CDR3 is made up of 15 amino acids. The germline CDR1 and CDR2 sequences are GTSNPN and SVGIG (reference sequence). V was cut by 2 bases and J by 4 bases, with 15 bases left in between.

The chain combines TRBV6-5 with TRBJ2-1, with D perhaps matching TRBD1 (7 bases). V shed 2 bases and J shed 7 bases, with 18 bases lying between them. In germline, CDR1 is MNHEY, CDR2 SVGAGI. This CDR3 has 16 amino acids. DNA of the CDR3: TGTGCCAGCAGTTACGCCGCGACAGGGACTCGTAATGAGCAGTTCTTC. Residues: CASSYAATGTRNEQFF.

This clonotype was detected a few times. CDR3 in DNA: TGTGCCAGCAGAGCGGGGACAGGGTTCCTATGGAGCTACACCTTC. Its translation: CASRAGTGFLWSYTF. The rearrangement links TRBV6-6 to TRBJ1-2; the match to TRBD1 covers 9 bases. The CDR3 sequence is 15 residues long. Germline CDR1 reads MNHNY; CDR2 reads SVGAGI (reference sequence). Trimming removed 6 bases from V and 9 bases from J; junction bases left unmatched: 14.

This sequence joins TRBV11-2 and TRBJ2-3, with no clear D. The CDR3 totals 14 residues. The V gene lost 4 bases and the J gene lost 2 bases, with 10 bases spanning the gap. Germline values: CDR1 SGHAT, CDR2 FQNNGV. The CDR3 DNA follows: TGTGCCAGCAGCTCCGCTTTGGTCACAGATACGCAGTATTTT. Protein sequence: CASSSALVTDTQYF.

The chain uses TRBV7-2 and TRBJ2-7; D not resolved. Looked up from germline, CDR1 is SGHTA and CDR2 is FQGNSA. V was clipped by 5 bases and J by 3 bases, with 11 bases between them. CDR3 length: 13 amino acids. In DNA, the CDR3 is TGTGCCAGCAGCCGGCACCTCCTCTACGAGCAGTACTTC. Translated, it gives CASSRHLLYEQYF.

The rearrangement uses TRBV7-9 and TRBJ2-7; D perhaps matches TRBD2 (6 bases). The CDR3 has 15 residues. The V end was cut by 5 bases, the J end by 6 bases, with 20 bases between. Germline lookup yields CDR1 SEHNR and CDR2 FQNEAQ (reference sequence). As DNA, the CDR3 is TGTGCCAGCAGCCCTGGCGGCGGAGGGCCCTCCGAGCAGTACTTC. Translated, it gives CASSPGGGGPSEQYF.

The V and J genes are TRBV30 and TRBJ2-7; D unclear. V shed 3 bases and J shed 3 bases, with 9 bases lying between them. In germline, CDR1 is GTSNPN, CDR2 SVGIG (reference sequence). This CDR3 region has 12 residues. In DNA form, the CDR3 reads TGTGCCTGGAGCGGCACGGGCTACGAGCAGTACTTC. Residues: CAWSGTGYEQYF.